This entry describes one T cell receptor beta chain. The CDR3 is 17 residues long. Germline CDR1 KGHSH, CDR2 LQKENI. The V end was cut by 2 bases, the J end by 0 bases, with 11 bases between. The entry originates in a study of shared clonotypes between healthy human individuals. Repertoires were generated with immunoSEQ multiplex PCR, while TCRdb's copy carries only in-frame clones and drops some. The sample yields 700,000 or so clones, about 78% seen once. The sequence came from a woman in her thirties in good health. The sequencing input was memory CD4+ T cells sorted from blood. Subset specified: CD45RA-negative fraction. V usage is TRBV18 and J usage is TRBJ2-6, with D perhaps TRBD1 (5 bases). CDR3 region: CASSPGAVSSGANVLTF. The CDR3 DNA follows: TGTGCCAGCTCACCAGGGGCTGTGAGCTCTGGGGCCAACGTCCTGACTTTC. Variable domain in full (rest from reference TRBV18 and TRBJ2-6): NAGVMQNPRHLVRRRGQEARLRCSPMKGHSHVYWYRQLPEEGLKFMVYLQKENIIDESGMPKERFSAEFPKEGPSILRIQQVVRGDSAAYFCASSPGAVSSGANVLTFGAGSRLTVL.